These T cell receptor beta chains were read from a single sample in a study of T cell responses to AZD1222 COVID-19 vaccine. The protocol was immunoSEQ multiplex PCR, while the TCRdb copy is restricted to in-frame clones and leaves out a portion. The sample yields some 180,000 clones, more than 90% seen once. The starting material was peripheral blood, obtained 28 days after the second dose of the MenACWY control vaccine. All receptors come from an adult who received the MenACWY meningococcal vaccine as a control. CDR3s include the opening cysteine and the closing phenylalanine or tryptophan. Fields, in order: V gene, clone size, J gene, D gene, CDR3 DNA, CDR3 protein. The D gene is left open where the match is weak. Not all rows give a size; the values are once, few, many and, for expanded clones, a class.

v_call: TRBV7-9
clone_size: NA
j_call: TRBJ1-2
d_call: TRBD1
cdr3_nt: TGTGCCAGCAGCTTCGGACAGGGGTATGGCTACACCTTC
cdr3_aa: CASSFGQGYGYTF

v_call: TRBV24-1
clone_size: NA
j_call: TRBJ2-1
d_call: NA
cdr3_nt: TGTGCCACCAGTAGACAAGCCCAGAGGGAGCAGTTCTTC
cdr3_aa: CATSRQAQREQFF

v_call: TRBV11-2
clone_size: once
j_call: TRBJ2-1
d_call: NA
cdr3_nt: TGTGCCAGCAGCTTGGCAGGGGTTCTCTCCTACAATGAGCAGTTCTTC
cdr3_aa: CASSLAGVLSYNEQFF

v_call: TRBV18
clone_size: NA
j_call: TRBJ2-3
d_call: NA
cdr3_nt: TGTGCCAGCTCCGACGCCGGGGGCCGAGGCACAGATACGCAGTATTTT
cdr3_aa: CASSDAGGRGTDTQYF

v_call: TRBV19
clone_size: once
j_call: TRBJ1-4
d_call: NA
cdr3_nt: TGTGCCAGTAGATCGGCCACAGGAGGGTCGGCAACTAATGAAAAACTGTTTTTT
cdr3_aa: CASRSATGGSATNEKLFF

v_call: TRBV29-1
clone_size: NA
j_call: TRBJ2-1
d_call: TRBD2
cdr3_nt: TGCAGCCCGCGGACTAGCGGGAGTGGTGAGCAGTTCTTC
cdr3_aa: CSPRTSGSGEQFF

v_call: TRBV29-1
clone_size: NA
j_call: TRBJ1-5
d_call: TRBD1
cdr3_nt: TGCAGCGTTGGATTCGGGACAGGGGTAGGGCCCCAGCATTTT
cdr3_aa: CSVGFGTGVGPQHF

v_call: TRBV2
clone_size: NA
j_call: TRBJ2-5
d_call: NA
cdr3_nt: TGTGCCAGCAGCGGAGGGGCCCAGTACTTC
cdr3_aa: CASSGGAQYF

v_call: TRBV7-8
clone_size: NA
j_call: TRBJ1-1
d_call: NA
cdr3_nt: TGTGCCAGCAGCTCAACAGGTAACACTGAAGCTTTCTTT
cdr3_aa: CASSSTGNTEAFF

v_call: TRBV27
clone_size: NA
j_call: TRBJ2-7
d_call: NA
cdr3_nt: TGTGCCAGCAGTTTAGGAGGGGCAGGGAGGAGGATTGGGCAGTACTTC
cdr3_aa: CASSLGGAGRRIGQYF

v_call: TRBV27
clone_size: NA
j_call: TRBJ2-7
d_call: TRBD1
cdr3_nt: TGTGCCAGCAGGGGACAGGGCCGGGGGGAGCAGTACTTC
cdr3_aa: CASRGQGRGEQYF

v_call: TRBV11-3
clone_size: NA
j_call: TRBJ2-2
d_call: NA
cdr3_nt: TGTGCCAGCAGCCTAGCCGGGGCCACCGGGGAGCTGTTTTTT
cdr3_aa: CASSLAGATGELFF

v_call: TRBV30
clone_size: NA
j_call: TRBJ2-1
d_call: NA
cdr3_nt: TGTGCCTGGAGTCCCCTGGGGGGTGAGCAGTTCTTC
cdr3_aa: CAWSPLGGEQFF

v_call: TRBV9
clone_size: once
j_call: TRBJ1-1
d_call: NA
cdr3_nt: TGTGCCAGCAGCGTCGATTGGGGCGCAATCGAAGCTTTCTTT
cdr3_aa: CASSVDWGAIEAFF

v_call: TRBV7-9
clone_size: NA
j_call: TRBJ2-5
d_call: NA
cdr3_nt: TGTGCCAGCAGATTGGGAGCGGGAGAGACCCAGTACTTC
cdr3_aa: CASRLGAGETQYF

v_call: TRBV5-1
clone_size: NA
j_call: TRBJ2-7
d_call: NA
cdr3_nt: TGCGCCAGCAGCTTGAAGACATCGTTGAGCTCCTACGAGCAGTACTTC
cdr3_aa: CASSLKTSLSSYEQYF

v_call: TRBV12-3/TRBV12-4
clone_size: NA
j_call: TRBJ2-7
d_call: NA
cdr3_nt: TGTGCCAGCAGCGGGAGCCCCTACGAGCAGTACTTC
cdr3_aa: CASSGSPYEQYF

v_call: TRBV10-3
clone_size: NA
j_call: TRBJ1-5
d_call: TRBD1
cdr3_nt: TGTGCCACCACGACAGGGACGGATCAGCCCCAGCATTTT
cdr3_aa: CATTTGTDQPQHF

v_call: TRBV9
clone_size: once
j_call: TRBJ1-2
d_call: NA
cdr3_nt: TGTGCCAGCAGCCCCCGCGAGCGGGGCTATGGCTACACCTTC
cdr3_aa: CASSPRERGYGYTF

v_call: TRBV29-1
clone_size: NA
j_call: TRBJ2-5
d_call: TRBD1
cdr3_nt: TGCAGCGTGGAGGGACAGGGTATTAAGACCCAGTACTTC
cdr3_aa: CSVEGQGIKTQYF

v_call: TRBV27
clone_size: NA
j_call: TRBJ1-5
d_call: TRBD1
cdr3_nt: TGTGCCAGCAGCGACAGGGGGAGCCATCAGCCCCAGCATTTT
cdr3_aa: CASSDRGSHQPQHF

v_call: TRBV5-1
clone_size: NA
j_call: TRBJ1-2
d_call: NA
cdr3_nt: TGCGCCAGCAGCTTACGGATTCCTAACTATGGCTACACCTTC
cdr3_aa: CASSLRIPNYGYTF

v_call: TRBV27
clone_size: NA
j_call: TRBJ1-2
d_call: NA
cdr3_nt: TGTGCCAGCAGTAATAGACAGGCGAACTATGGCTACACCTTC
cdr3_aa: CASSNRQANYGYTF

v_call: TRBV18
clone_size: NA
j_call: TRBJ2-5
d_call: NA
cdr3_nt: TGTGCCAGCTCACCAAACAACCAAGAGACCCAGTACTTC
cdr3_aa: CASSPNNQETQYF

v_call: TRBV6-2/TRBV6-3
clone_size: NA
j_call: TRBJ2-7
d_call: NA
cdr3_nt: TGTGCCAGCAGTTACTCGTCCGGGGCTTACTACGAGCAGTACTTC
cdr3_aa: CASSYSSGAYYEQYF

v_call: TRBV5-1
clone_size: NA
j_call: TRBJ1-4
d_call: TRBD1
cdr3_nt: TGCGCCAGCAGCTTGGACAGGGGAGGTGAAAAACTGTTTTTT
cdr3_aa: CASSLDRGGEKLFF

v_call: TRBV5-1
clone_size: NA
j_call: TRBJ2-3
d_call: TRBD2
cdr3_nt: TGCGCCAGCAGCTTGGAGGGACTAGCGGGAGTAGATACGCAGTATTTT
cdr3_aa: CASSLEGLAGVDTQYF

v_call: TRBV29-1
clone_size: NA
j_call: TRBJ2-5
d_call: NA
cdr3_nt: TGCAGCGTTGACGGCCCTTCGGGGGAGACCCAGTACTTC
cdr3_aa: CSVDGPSGETQYF

v_call: TRBV7-8
clone_size: NA
j_call: TRBJ2-1
d_call: NA
cdr3_nt: TGTGCCAGCAGCGCCCTACGCCAGGGCTCCTACAATGAGCAGTTCTTC
cdr3_aa: CASSALRQGSYNEQFF

v_call: TRBV28
clone_size: NA
j_call: TRBJ1-5
d_call: NA
cdr3_nt: TGTGCCAGCCGACAGGAGCGTAGGCCCCAGCATTTT
cdr3_aa: CASRQERRPQHF

v_call: TRBV19
clone_size: NA
j_call: TRBJ1-1
d_call: TRBD1
cdr3_nt: TGTGCCAGTAAGAGGGACAGGGGGAATACTGAAGCTTTCTTT
cdr3_aa: CASKRDRGNTEAFF

v_call: TRBV10-3
clone_size: once
j_call: TRBJ1-2
d_call: NA
cdr3_nt: TGTGCCATCAGTGATAGGGAAAGTAACTATGGCTACACCTTC
cdr3_aa: CAISDRESNYGYTF

v_call: TRBV7-2
clone_size: few
j_call: TRBJ1-3
d_call: NA
cdr3_nt: TGTGCCAGCAGCTTAAGAGTGAGCTCTGGAAACACCATATATTTT
cdr3_aa: CASSLRVSSGNTIYF

v_call: TRBV6-5
clone_size: NA
j_call: TRBJ1-1
d_call: NA
cdr3_nt: TGTGCCAGCAGTTACTCCCCGGGCACTGAAGCTTTCTTT
cdr3_aa: CASSYSPGTEAFF

v_call: TRBV3-1/TRBV3-2
clone_size: NA
j_call: TRBJ2-1
d_call: NA
cdr3_nt: TGTGCCAGCAGCCAAGTAGACCTAGCGCCTTACAATGAGCAGTTCTTC
cdr3_aa: CASSQVDLAPYNEQFF

v_call: TRBV6-4
clone_size: NA
j_call: TRBJ2-3
d_call: TRBD2
cdr3_nt: TGTGCCAGCAGTGACTCAGCCAGCGGGAGGGATACGCAGTATTTT
cdr3_aa: CASSDSASGRDTQYF

v_call: TRBV7-9
clone_size: NA
j_call: TRBJ2-5
d_call: TRBD2
cdr3_nt: TGTGCCAGCAGCCTACGACTAGCGGGAGCACAAGAGACCCAGTACTTC
cdr3_aa: CASSLRLAGAQETQYF

v_call: TRBV10-3
clone_size: NA
j_call: TRBJ2-1
d_call: NA
cdr3_nt: TGTGCCATCATCGAGCAGCCCTACAATGAGCAGTTCTTC
cdr3_aa: CAIIEQPYNEQFF

v_call: TRBV7-9
clone_size: NA
j_call: TRBJ1-1
d_call: NA
cdr3_nt: TGTGCCAGCACTATTGGGCAGGGGCCCACTGAAGCTTTCTTT
cdr3_aa: CASTIGQGPTEAFF

v_call: TRBV12-3/TRBV12-4
clone_size: NA
j_call: TRBJ1-1
d_call: NA
cdr3_nt: TGTGCCAGCAGCCGCGGAGGGAACACTGAAGCTTTCTTT
cdr3_aa: CASSRGGNTEAFF

v_call: TRBV7-9
clone_size: NA
j_call: TRBJ1-1
d_call: NA
cdr3_nt: TGTGCCAGCAGCATCTCCACTGAAGCTTTCTTT
cdr3_aa: CASSISTEAFF